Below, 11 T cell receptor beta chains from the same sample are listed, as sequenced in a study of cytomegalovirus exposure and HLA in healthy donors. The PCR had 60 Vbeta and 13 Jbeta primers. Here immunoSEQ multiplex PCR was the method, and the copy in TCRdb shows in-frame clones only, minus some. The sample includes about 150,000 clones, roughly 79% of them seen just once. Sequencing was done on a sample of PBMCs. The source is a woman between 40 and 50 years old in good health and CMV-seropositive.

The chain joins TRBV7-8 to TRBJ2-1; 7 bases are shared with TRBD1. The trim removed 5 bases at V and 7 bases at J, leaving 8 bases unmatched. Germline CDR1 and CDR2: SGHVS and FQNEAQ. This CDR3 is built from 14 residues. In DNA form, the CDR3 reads TGTGCCAGCAGCCAAAGCGAGACAGGGAATGAGCAGTTCTTC. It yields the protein CASSQSETGNEQFF.

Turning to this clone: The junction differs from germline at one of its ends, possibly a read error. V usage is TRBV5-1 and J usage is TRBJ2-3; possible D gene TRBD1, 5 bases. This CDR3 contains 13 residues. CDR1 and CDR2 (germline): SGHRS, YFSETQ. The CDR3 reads CASSTGSTDAQYF. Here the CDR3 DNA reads TGCGCCAGCAGCACAGGTTCCACAGATGCGCAGTATTTT.

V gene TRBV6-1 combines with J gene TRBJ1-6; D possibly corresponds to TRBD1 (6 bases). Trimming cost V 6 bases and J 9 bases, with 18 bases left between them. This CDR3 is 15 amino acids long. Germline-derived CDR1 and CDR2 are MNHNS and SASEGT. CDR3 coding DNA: TGTGCCAGCAGCGTACAGGGTCTGGGGACTTCACCCCTCCACTTT. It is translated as CASSVQGLGTSPLHF.

As DNA, the CDR3 is TGTGCCAGCAGCAATATCCCCTATGGCTACACCTTC. It specifies CASSNIPYGYTF. This chain connects TRBV11-2 to TRBJ1-2; D is unresolved. The CDR3 runs 12 residues. The V gene's germline CDR1 is SGHAT and CDR2 FQNNGV. Deletions cut 5 bases from V and 4 bases from J, with 8 bases between.

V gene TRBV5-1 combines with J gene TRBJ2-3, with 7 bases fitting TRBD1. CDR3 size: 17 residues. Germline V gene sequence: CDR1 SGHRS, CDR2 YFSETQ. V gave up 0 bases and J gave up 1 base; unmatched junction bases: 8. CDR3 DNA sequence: TGCGCCAGCAGCTTGGAGGGCAGGGGGAGCGGCACAGATACGCAGTATTTT. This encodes CASSLEGRGSGTDTQYF. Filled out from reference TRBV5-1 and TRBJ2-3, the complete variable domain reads KAGVTQTPRYLIKTRGQQVTLSCSPISGHRSVSWYQQTPGQGLQFLFEYFSETQRNKGNFPGRFSGRQFSNSRSEMNVSTLELGDSALYLCASSLEGRGSGTDTQYFGPGTRLTVL.

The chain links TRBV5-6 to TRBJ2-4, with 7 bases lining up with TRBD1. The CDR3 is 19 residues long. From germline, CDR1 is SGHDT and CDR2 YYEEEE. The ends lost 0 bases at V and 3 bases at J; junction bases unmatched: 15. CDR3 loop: CASSLAYGHRQGIKNIQYF. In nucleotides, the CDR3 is TGTGCCAGCAGCTTGGCATATGGGCACCGACAGGGAATCAAAAACATTCAGTACTTC.

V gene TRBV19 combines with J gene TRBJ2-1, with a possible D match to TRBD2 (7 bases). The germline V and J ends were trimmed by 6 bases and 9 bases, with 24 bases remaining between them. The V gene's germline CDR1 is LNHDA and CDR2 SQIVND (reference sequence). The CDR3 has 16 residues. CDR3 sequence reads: CASRDRTTGGSSEQFF. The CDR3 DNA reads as TGTGCCAGTAGAGACAGAACGACGGGGGGCTCAAGTGAGCAGTTCTTC.

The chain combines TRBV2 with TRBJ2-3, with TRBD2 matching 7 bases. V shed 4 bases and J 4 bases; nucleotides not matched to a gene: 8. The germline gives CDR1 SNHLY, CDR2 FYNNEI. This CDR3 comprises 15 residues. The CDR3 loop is CASSVAGRRADTQYF. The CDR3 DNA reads TGTGCCAGCAGTGTAGCGGGCAGGCGGGCAGATACGCAGTATTTT. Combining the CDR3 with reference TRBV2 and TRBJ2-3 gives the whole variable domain EPEVTQTPSHQVTQMGQEVILRCVPISNHLYFYWYRQILGQKVEFLVSFYNNEISEKSEIFDDQFSVERPDGSNFTLKIRSTKLEDSAMYFCASSVAGRRADTQYFGPGTRLTVL.

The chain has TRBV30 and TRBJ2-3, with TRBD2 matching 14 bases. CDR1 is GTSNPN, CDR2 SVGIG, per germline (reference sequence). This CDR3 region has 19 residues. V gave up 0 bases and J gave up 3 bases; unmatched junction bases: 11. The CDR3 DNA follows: TGTGCCTGGAGTGTATCGGTATGGACTAGCGGGGGGTTTACAGATACGCAGTATTTT. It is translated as CAWSVSVWTSGGFTDTQYF.

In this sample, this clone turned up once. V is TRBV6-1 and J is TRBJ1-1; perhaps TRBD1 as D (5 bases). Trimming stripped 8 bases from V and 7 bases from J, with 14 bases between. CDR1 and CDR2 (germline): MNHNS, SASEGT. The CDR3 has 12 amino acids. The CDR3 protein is CASSRGRDEAFF. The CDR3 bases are TGTGCCAGCTCGCGGGGCAGAGATGAAGCTTTCTTT.

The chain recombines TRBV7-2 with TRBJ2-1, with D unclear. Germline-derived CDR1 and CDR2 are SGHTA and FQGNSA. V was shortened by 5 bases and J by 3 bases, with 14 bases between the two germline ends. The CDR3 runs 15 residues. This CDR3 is CASSPDSPFYNEQFF. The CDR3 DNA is TGTGCCAGCAGCCCTGACTCGCCGTTCTACAATGAGCAGTTCTTC.